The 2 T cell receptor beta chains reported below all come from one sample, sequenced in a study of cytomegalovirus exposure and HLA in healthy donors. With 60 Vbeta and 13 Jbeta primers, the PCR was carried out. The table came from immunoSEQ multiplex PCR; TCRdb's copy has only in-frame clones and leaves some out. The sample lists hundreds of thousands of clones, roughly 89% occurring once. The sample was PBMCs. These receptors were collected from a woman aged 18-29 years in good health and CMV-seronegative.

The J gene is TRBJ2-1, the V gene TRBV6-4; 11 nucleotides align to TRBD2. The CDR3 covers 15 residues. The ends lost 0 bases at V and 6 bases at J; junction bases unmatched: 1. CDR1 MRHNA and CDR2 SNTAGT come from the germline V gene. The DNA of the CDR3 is TGTGCCAGCAGTGACTCTAGCGGGGGGGCCAATGAGCAGTTCTTC. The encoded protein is CASSDSSGGANEQFF.

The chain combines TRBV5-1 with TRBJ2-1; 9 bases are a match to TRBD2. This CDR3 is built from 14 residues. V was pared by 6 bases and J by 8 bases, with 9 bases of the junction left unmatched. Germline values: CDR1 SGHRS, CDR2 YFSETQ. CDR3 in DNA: TGCGCCAGCATCGAAGGGACTAGCATTCATGAGCAGTTCTTC. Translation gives CASIEGTSIHEQFF.